These 22 T cell receptor beta chains share one sample of origin, sequenced in a study of monozygotic twins with inflammatory bowel disease. After re-calling the 5' RACE reads, TCRdb lists one entry per CDR3 protein, DNA absent. The sample table sets out roughly 300,000 distinct CDR3 sequences. The sample taken for sequencing was blood. The receptor set was obtained from a human donor with ulcerative colitis or Crohn's disease, or a healthy co-twin of an affected twin (not recorded which).

The CDR3 here is CASSSSSYTQYF. The chain combines TRBV7-9 with TRBJ2-3. Germline V gene sequence: CDR1 SEHNR, CDR2 FQNEAQ (reference sequence). This CDR3 contains 12 residues.

The chain employs TRBV7-9 and TRBJ2-2. Germline values: CDR1 SEHNR, CDR2 FQNEAQ (reference sequence). The CDR3 covers 14 residues. CDR3 sequence: CASSLATHTGELFF.

This chain uses TRBV7-8 with TRBJ2-5; without DNA, the TCRdb call of TRBD2 cannot be checked. The germline V gene encodes CDR1 SGHVS and CDR2 FQNEAQ. There are 14 residues in the CDR3. CDR3 residues: CASSPLAGKETQYF.

The CDR3 region is CASSLRVGELFF. V is TRBV7-3 and J is TRBJ2-2. The CDR3 loop spans 12 amino acids. Germline V gene lookup returns CDR1 SGHTA and CDR2 FQGTGA. The full variable domain, its missing parts supplied by reference TRBV7-3 and TRBJ2-2, is GAGVSQTPSNKVTEKGKYVELRCDPISGHTALYWYRQSLGQGPEFLIYFQGTGAADDSGLPNDRFFAVRPEGSVSTLKIQRTERGDSAVYLCASSLRVGELFFGEGSRLTVL.

The rearrangement links TRBV20-1 to TRBJ1-5. The germline gives CDR1 DFQATT, CDR2 SNEGSKA (reference sequence). The CDR3 extends over 15 amino acids. The CDR3 here is CSATSGYNSNQPQHF.

The V call is TRBV13, the J call TRBJ2-7; TCRdb's assignment of TRBD2 cannot be checked, as there is no DNA. Germline-derived CDR1 and CDR2 are PRHDT and FYEKMQ (reference sequence). The CDR3 runs 12 residues. CDR3 sequence: CASSETSGGQYF. Variable domain in full (rest from reference TRBV13 and TRBJ2-7): AAGVIQSPRHLIKEKRETATLKCYPIPRHDTVYWYQQGPGQDPQFLISFYEKMQSDKGSIPDRFSAQQFSDYHSELNMSSLELGDSALYFCASSETSGGQYFGPGTRLTVT.

The genes are TRBV6-1 and TRBJ1-1. The CDR3 length is 18 residues. CDR1 and CDR2 from the germline V gene are MNHNS and SASEGT. The CDR3 region is CASSEIVPVLAGNTEAFF.

The V and J genes are TRBV20-1 and TRBJ2-7; the TCRdb D gene call, TRBD1, has no DNA to confirm it. Germline CDR1 reads DFQATT; CDR2 reads SNEGSKA (reference sequence). This CDR3 has 11 amino acids. CDR3 residues: CSARQGTRQYF.

The chain couples TRBV5-6 to TRBJ2-3. The CDR3 covers 14 residues. Per the germline V gene, CDR1 is SGHDT and CDR2 is YYEEEE. The CDR3 protein is CASSLSMRWDTQYF.

The V gene is TRBV12-3 or TRBV12-4, the J gene TRBJ1-3. This CDR3 is built from 15 residues. CDR3 loop: CASSLGGNSGNTIYF.

V usage is TRBV7-2 and J usage is TRBJ1-4; TCRdb designates TRBD1, a call that cannot be tested without DNA. CDR1 SGHTA and CDR2 FQGNSA come from the germline V gene. CDR3 length equals 15 residues. The chain's CDR3 is CASSIQGTQGEKLFF.

The chain uses TRBV20-1 and TRBJ1-5. The germline V gene encodes CDR1 DFQATT and CDR2 SNEGSKA (reference sequence). This CDR3 comprises 15 residues. The CDR3: CSARDWETLNQPQHF.

This chain links TRBV9 with TRBJ2-2. CDR1 and CDR2 from the germline V gene are SGDLS and YYNGEE. The CDR3 spans 15 residues. CDR3 amino acids: CASSVYGGITGELFF.

The rearrangement joins TRBV3-1 to TRBJ2-7. This CDR3 is 12 amino acids long. Germline lookup yields CDR1 LGHDT and CDR2 YNNKEL (reference sequence). The CDR3 here is CASSLNPHEQYF.

V gene TRBV20-1 combines with J gene TRBJ2-1; the D call of TRBD1 rests on TCRdb alone, since no DNA is present to check it. Germline values: CDR1 DFQATT, CDR2 SNEGSKA (reference sequence). The length of the CDR3 is 15 residues. CDR3 loop: CSAIGTTISYNEQFF.

V and J are TRBV11-3 and TRBJ2-3; the D call from TCRdb, TRBD1, cannot be confirmed without DNA. This CDR3 has 14 amino acids. Germline CDR1 reads SGHNT; CDR2 reads YENEEA. The CDR3 protein is CASSLIGGIGMQYF.

The chain couples TRBV12-3 or TRBV12-4 to TRBJ2-5; TCRdb lists TRBD2, though no DNA is available to test this call. There are 17 residues in the CDR3. The chain's CDR3 is CASSLPEGLAGGETQYF.

The chain combines TRBV7-2 with TRBJ1-5; TCRdb picks TRBD1, but there is no DNA to check that call. This CDR3 has 17 amino acids. The germline V gene encodes CDR1 SGHTA and CDR2 FQGNSA. Here the CDR3 reads CASSLLGRVSSNQPQHF. Together with reference TRBV7-2 and TRBJ1-5, the CDR3 gives the full variable domain: GAGVSQSPSNKVTEKGKDVELRCDPISGHTALYWYRQSLGQGLEFLIYFQGNSAPDKSGLPSDRFSAERTGGSVSTLTIQRTQQEDSAVYLCASSLLGRVSSNQPQHFGDGTRLSIL.

This chain connects TRBV20-1 to TRBJ2-3; there is no DNA to check the TCRdb D call of TRBD2. The CDR3 runs 12 residues. CDR1 and CDR2 from the germline V gene are DFQATT and SNEGSKA (reference sequence). The CDR3 spells CSVGRNTDTQYF.

This sequence joins TRBV20-1 and TRBJ2-3; TCRdb's D gene call, TRBD2, goes unchecked for lack of DNA. The CDR3 runs 14 residues. Germline V gene sequence: CDR1 DFQATT, CDR2 SNEGSKA (reference sequence). The CDR3 here is CSASLRGGTDTQYF.

The rearrangement uses TRBV25-1 and TRBJ2-1; without DNA, the TCRdb call of TRBD2 cannot be checked. CDR3 length: 14 amino acids. The germline V gene has CDR1 MGHDK and CDR2 SYGVNS. The CDR3 sequence is CASSVGGSLDEQFF.

The chain has TRBV27 and TRBJ1-6; no DNA is available, so the TRBD1 call from TCRdb remains unchecked. The CDR3 loop spans 15 amino acids. Germline loops: CDR1 MNHEY, CDR2 SMNVEV (reference sequence). CDR3 region: CATLPLKAGNSPLHF.